The 17 T cell receptor beta chains in this list originate from one sample, sequenced in a study of neoadjuvant nivolumab and ipilimumab in lung cancer. TCRdb keeps only in-frame clones here, not all; method: immunoSEQ multiplex PCR. The table lists 25,000 to 30,000 clones, 76% of them singletons. This specimen was tumor tissue, taken after neoadjuvant nivolumab, alone or with ipilimumab, at or shortly before surgery. The receptor set was obtained from an adult with non-small cell lung cancer.

The chain recombines TRBV2 with TRBJ2-7, with D possibly matching TRBD1 (5 bases). V was cut by 3 bases and J by 6 bases, with 9 bases left in between. The germline CDR1 and CDR2 sequences are SNHLY and FYNNEI. The CDR3 spans 12 residues. The CDR3 sequence: CASSDRASEQYF. The DNA for the CDR3 is TGTGCCAGCAGTGACAGGGCTAGCGAGCAGTACTTC.

The chain uses TRBV5-1 and TRBJ1-4; D gene unclear. V was shortened by 2 bases and J by 16 bases, with 9 bases between the two germline ends. There are 10 residues in the CDR3. Germline V gives CDR1 SGHRS, CDR2 YFSETQ. CDR3 nucleotide sequence: TGCGCCAGCAGCTTTATAGGGAGGTTTTTT. As protein: CASSFIGRFF.

V is TRBV15 and J is TRBJ2-7; TRBD1 agrees at 7 bases. This CDR3 region has 16 residues. Trimming cost V 5 bases and J 5 bases; bases outside gene matches: 15. In germline, CDR1 is LNHNV, CDR2 YYDKDF (reference sequence). The CDR3 region is CATSRTRQGPADEQYF. The CDR3 bases are TGTGCCACCAGCCGAACCCGACAGGGCCCGGCCGACGAGCAGTACTTC.

As for this clone: Other DNA variants within this sample encode the same CDR3. The CDR3: CASSYGAGGYEQYF. CDR3 DNA: TGTGCCAGCAGTTACGGGGCAGGGGGCTACGAGCAGTACTTC. The chain has TRBV6-5 and TRBJ2-7; 7 bases are shared with TRBD1. With 2 bases clipped from V and 3 bases from J, the junction kept 4 bases outside the gene matches. CDR1 and CDR2 (germline): MNHEY, SVGAGI. The CDR3 is 14 amino acids.

J is TRBJ2-3 and V is TRBV25-1; 11 nucleotides agree with TRBD2. The CDR3 loop spans 18 amino acids. The ends lost 8 bases at V and 4 bases at J; junction bases unmatched: 17. Germline V CDR1 and CDR2: MGHDK, SYGVNS. CDR3 amino acids: CASQTSGNRLTKADTQYF. Here the CDR3 DNA reads TGTGCCAGCCAGACTAGCGGGAACAGACTTACAAAGGCAGATACGCAGTATTTT.

The V gene is TRBV27, the J gene TRBJ1-6; D possibly corresponds to TRBD1 (6 bases). With 5 bases removed from V and 6 bases from J, the gap between germline ends came to 20 bases. This CDR3 comprises 17 residues. Per the germline V gene, CDR1 is MNHEY and CDR2 is SMNVEV (reference sequence). The CDR3 DNA is TGTGCCAGCAGTACACGGACAGCGGTGGCAATTAATTCACCCCTCCACTTT. The encoded protein is CASSTRTAVAINSPLHF.

The chain employs TRBV2 and TRBJ2-5; D could derive from TRBD1 or TRBD2 (5 bases each). This CDR3 comprises 16 residues. Germline loops: CDR1 SNHLY, CDR2 FYNNEI. Trimming removed 3 bases at V and 5 bases at J, with 19 bases between. This CDR3 reads CASSENPGPASETQYF. DNA of the CDR3: TGTGCCAGCAGTGAGAATCCGGGACCAGCTTCGGAGACCCAGTACTTC.

The chain carries TRBV25-1 and TRBJ2-1; D ambiguous. The CDR3 extends over 14 amino acids. The ends were cut back, 5 bases at V and 6 bases at J, with 14 bases in the middle. Germline V CDR1 and CDR2: MGHDK, SYGVNS. The chain's CDR3 is CASSTPGQFNEQFF. CDR3 coding DNA: TGTGCCAGCAGTACCCCTGGGCAGTTCAATGAGCAGTTCTTC.

The chain joins TRBV29-1 to TRBJ2-3, with 8 positions matching TRBD2. The V gene's germline CDR1 is SQVTM and CDR2 ANQGSEA. This CDR3 spans 14 amino acids. V lost 7 bases, J lost 2 bases, and 8 bases stayed unmatched. The CDR3 region is CSGLAGLTTDTQYF. For the CDR3, the DNA is TGCAGCGGTTTAGCGGGGTTAACCACAGATACGCAGTATTTT.

The genes are TRBV7-2 and TRBJ2-5; the match to TRBD2 covers 8 bases. V shed 5 bases, J shed 5 bases, and the junction held 7 bases outside the gene matches. The CDR3 is 14 amino acids. The germline gives CDR1 SGHTA, CDR2 FQGNSA. The CDR3 reads CASSLGTRLETQYF. CDR3 sequence (DNA): TGTGCCAGCAGCCTAGGGACTAGGTTGGAGACCCAGTACTTC. The full variable domain, its missing parts supplied by reference TRBV7-2 and TRBJ2-5, is GAGVSQSPSNKVTEKGKDVELRCDPISGHTALYWYRQSLGQGLEFLIYFQGNSAPDKSGLPSDRFSAERTGGSVSTLTIQRTQQEDSAVYLCASSLGTRLETQYFGPGTRLLVL.

This chain uses TRBV11-1 with TRBJ2-5; tentatively, D is TRBD2 (6 bases). V lost 5 bases to trimming and J lost 0 bases, with 10 bases between them. The germline V gene has CDR1 SGHAT and CDR2 FQDESV (reference sequence). This CDR3 region has 14 residues. The CDR3 DNA is TGTGCCAGCAGCCGGAGGGGTAACCAAGAGACCCAGTACTTC. It yields the protein CASSRRGNQETQYF.

The chain has TRBV7-9 and TRBJ2-3; no firm D call. Trimming pared 3 bases from V and 2 bases from J, leaving 6 bases between. The length of the CDR3 is 13 residues. CDR1 is SEHNR and CDR2 is FQNEAQ in the germline V gene (reference sequence). As DNA, the CDR3 is TGTGCCAGCAGCTTTCATCACACAGATACGCAGTATTTT. Translating gives CASSFHHTDTQYF. Together with reference TRBV7-9 and TRBJ2-3, the CDR3 gives the full variable domain: DTGVSQNPRHKITKRGQNVTFRCDPISEHNRLYWYRQTLGQGPEFLTYFQNEAQLEKSRLLSDRFSAERPKGSFSTLEIQRTEQGDSAMYLCASSFHHTDTQYFGPGTRLTVL.

The chain is built from TRBV19 and TRBJ1-2; D is unresolved. The CDR3 loop spans 14 amino acids. Germline V gene sequence: CDR1 LNHDA, CDR2 SQIVND (reference sequence). Trimming removed 0 bases from V and 5 bases from J, with 10 bases in between. CDR3 sequence (DNA): TGTGCCAGTAGTATAGATTACGGACCATATGGCTACACCTTC. It translates to CASSIDYGPYGYTF.

This rearrangement joins TRBV7-2 to TRBJ2-3; 8 bases line up with TRBD2. Looked up from germline, CDR1 is SGHTA and CDR2 is FQGNSA. The CDR3 length is 15 residues. The trim removed 5 bases at V and 8 bases at J, leaving 12 bases unmatched. The CDR3 spells CASSLDSGVSITQYF. The CDR3 DNA is TGTGCCAGCAGCCTCGATAGCGGGGTGTCGATTACGCAGTATTTT.

The chain combines TRBV10-3 with TRBJ2-1; D is uncertain. V shed 7 bases and J shed 5 bases, with 9 bases lying between them. The CDR3 runs 12 residues. CDR1 and CDR2 from the germline V gene are ENHRY and SYGVKD. The CDR3 protein is CAIKGTNNEQFF. DNA for the CDR3: TGTGCCATCAAAGGCACCAACAATGAGCAGTTCTTC.

The chain joins TRBV7-6 to TRBJ2-7; TRBD1 matches 8 bases. The CDR3 has 15 amino acids. The V gene's germline CDR1 is SGHVS and CDR2 FNYEAQ. After removal of 2 bases from V and 3 bases from J, the junction contained 6 bases not matched to a gene. CDR3 amino acids: CASSLSGDRSYEQYF. Written as DNA, the CDR3 is TGTGCCAGCAGCTTATCAGGGGACAGGAGCTACGAGCAGTACTTC. Full variable domain (outside the CDR3, taken from reference TRBV7-6 and TRBJ2-7): GAGVSQSPRYKVTKRGQDVALRCDPISGHVSLYWYRQALGQGPEFLTYFNYEAQQDKSGLPNDRFSAERPEGSISTLTIQRTEQRDSAMYRCASSLSGDRSYEQYFGPGTRLTVT.

The chain recombines TRBV2 with TRBJ2-7; the D gene is possibly TRBD1 (6 bases). From germline, CDR1 is SNHLY and CDR2 FYNNEI. Trimming took off 2 bases at V and 1 base at J, with 12 bases between the two ends. This CDR3 spans 15 amino acids. CDR3 loop: CASSENREPSYEQYF. The DNA for the CDR3 is TGTGCCAGCAGTGAAAACAGGGAACCTTCCTACGAGCAGTACTTC.